This TCR beta chain was captured by sequencing in a study of response to subunit inactivated influenza vaccine. Study-wide findings and caveats: Authors suggested few new T cells are recruited by each seasonal influenza vaccination.

This clonotype was seen a handful of times. Its antigen remains unidentified. Germline CDR1 reads SNHLY; CDR2 reads FYNNEI. Trimming left V 3 bases short and J 3 bases short, with 12 bases between. The CDR3 covers 14 residues. TCRdb reprocessed the RT-PCR reads with MiXCR, giving one entry per CDR3 protein. The data contain approximately 480,000 distinct CDR3 sequences, roughly 11% of them singletons. The clonotype was recovered from a middle-aged man who received an inactivated influenza vaccine. The source was PBMCs from blood, collected 35 to 45 days after vaccination. The chain uses TRBV2 and TRBJ2-7; D may be TRBD1 (6 bases). The CDR3 reads CASSEILQGYEQYF. Here the CDR3 DNA reads TGTGCCAGCAGTGAGATCCTACAGGGCTACGAGCAGTACTTC.